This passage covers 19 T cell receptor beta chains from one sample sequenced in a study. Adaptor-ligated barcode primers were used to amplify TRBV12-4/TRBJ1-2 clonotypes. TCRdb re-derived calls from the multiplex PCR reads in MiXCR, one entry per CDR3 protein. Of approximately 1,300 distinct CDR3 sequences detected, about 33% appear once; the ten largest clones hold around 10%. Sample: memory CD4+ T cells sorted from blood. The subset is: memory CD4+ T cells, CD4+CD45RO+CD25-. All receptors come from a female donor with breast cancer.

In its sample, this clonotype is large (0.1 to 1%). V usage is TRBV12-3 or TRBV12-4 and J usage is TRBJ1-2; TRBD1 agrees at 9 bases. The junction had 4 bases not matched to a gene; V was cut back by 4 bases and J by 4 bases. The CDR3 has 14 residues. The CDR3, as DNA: TGTGCCAGCAGTTCCCGGACAGGGGCCTATGGCTACACCTTC. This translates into CASSSRTGAYGYTF.

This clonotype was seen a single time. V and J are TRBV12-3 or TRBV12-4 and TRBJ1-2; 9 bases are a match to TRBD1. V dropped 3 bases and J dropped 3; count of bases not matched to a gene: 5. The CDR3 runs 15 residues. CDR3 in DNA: TGTGCCAGCAGTTTGGGACAGGGAGGATACTATGGCTACACCTTC. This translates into CASSLGQGGYYGYTF.

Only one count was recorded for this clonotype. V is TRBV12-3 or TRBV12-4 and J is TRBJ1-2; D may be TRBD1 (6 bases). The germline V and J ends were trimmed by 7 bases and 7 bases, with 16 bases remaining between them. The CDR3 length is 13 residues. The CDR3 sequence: CASTTTGGGGYTF. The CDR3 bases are TGTGCCAGCACTACGACAGGTGGAGGTGGCTACACCTTC.

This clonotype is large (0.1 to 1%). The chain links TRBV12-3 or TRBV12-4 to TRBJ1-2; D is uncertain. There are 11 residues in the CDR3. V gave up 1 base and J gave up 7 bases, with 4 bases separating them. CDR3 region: CASSLGTGYTF. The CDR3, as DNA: TGTGCCAGCAGTTTAGGGACTGGCTACACCTTC.

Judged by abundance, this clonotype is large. This chain's CDR3 is CASSPKADGIYGYTF. CDR3 DNA sequence: TGTGCCAGCAGCCCAAAGGCCGATGGGATATATGGCTACACCTTC. The chain recombines TRBV12-3 or TRBV12-4 with TRBJ1-2, with D unclear. CDR3 size: 15 residues. Trimming left V 6 bases short and J 5 bases short, with 19 bases between.

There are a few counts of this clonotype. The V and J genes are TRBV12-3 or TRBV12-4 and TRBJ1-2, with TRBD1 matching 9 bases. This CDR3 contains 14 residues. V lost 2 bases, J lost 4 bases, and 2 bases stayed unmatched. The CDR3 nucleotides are TGTGCCAGCAGTTTACGGACAGGGGCCTATGGCTACACCTTC. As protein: CASSLRTGAYGYTF.

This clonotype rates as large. The CDR3 loop reads CASSRQGQGSGYTF. The CDR3 DNA reads TGTGCCAGCAGCCGCCAGGGACAGGGATCTGGCTACACCTTC. This chain connects TRBV12-3 or TRBV12-4 to TRBJ1-2; 9 nucleotides align to TRBD1. The CDR3 runs to 14 residues. Unmatched junction bases numbered 9, after V lost 6 bases and J lost 7 bases.

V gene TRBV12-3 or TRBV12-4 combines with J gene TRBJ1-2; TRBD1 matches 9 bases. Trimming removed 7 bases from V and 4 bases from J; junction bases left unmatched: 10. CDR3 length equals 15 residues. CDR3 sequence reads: CASIQGQGSGYGYTF. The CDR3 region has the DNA TGTGCCAGCATCCAGGGACAGGGTAGCGGCTATGGCTACACCTTC.

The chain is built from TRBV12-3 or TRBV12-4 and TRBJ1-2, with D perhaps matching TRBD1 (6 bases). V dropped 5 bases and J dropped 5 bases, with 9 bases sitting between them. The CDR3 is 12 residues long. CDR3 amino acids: CASSRQVYGYTF. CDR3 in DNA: TGTGCCAGCAGTCGACAGGTGTATGGCTACACCTTC.

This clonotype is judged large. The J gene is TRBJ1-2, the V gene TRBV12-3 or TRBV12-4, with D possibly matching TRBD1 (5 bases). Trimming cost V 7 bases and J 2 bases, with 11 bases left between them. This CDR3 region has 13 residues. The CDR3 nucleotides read TGTGCCAGCACCGACCAGGGCAACTATGGCTACACCTTC. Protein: CASTDQGNYGYTF.

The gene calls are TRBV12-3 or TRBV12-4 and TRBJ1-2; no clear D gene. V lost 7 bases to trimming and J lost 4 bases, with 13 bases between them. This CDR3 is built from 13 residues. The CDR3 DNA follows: TGTGCCAGCACTACCGGGCAGTCCTATGGCTACACCTTC. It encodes CASTTGQSYGYTF.

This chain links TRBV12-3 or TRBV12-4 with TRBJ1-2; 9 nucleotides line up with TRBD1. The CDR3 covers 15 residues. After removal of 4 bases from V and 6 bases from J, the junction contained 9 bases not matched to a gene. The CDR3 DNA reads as TGTGCCAGCAGTTCAAGACCGGGACAGGGCCATGGCTACACCTTC. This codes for CASSSRPGQGHGYTF.

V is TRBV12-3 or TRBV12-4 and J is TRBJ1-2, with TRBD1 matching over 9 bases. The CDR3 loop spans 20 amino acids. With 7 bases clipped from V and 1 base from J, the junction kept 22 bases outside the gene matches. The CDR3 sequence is CASTLMGQGGYWPVNYGYTF. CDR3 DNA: TGTGCCAGCACCCTAATGGGACAGGGCGGGTATTGGCCCGTTAACTATGGCTACACCTTC.

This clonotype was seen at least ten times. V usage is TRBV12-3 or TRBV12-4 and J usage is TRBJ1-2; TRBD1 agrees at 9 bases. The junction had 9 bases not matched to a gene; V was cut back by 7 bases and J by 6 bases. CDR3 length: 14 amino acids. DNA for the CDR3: TGTGCCAGCACCCTAATGGGACAGGGCCATGGCTACACCTTC. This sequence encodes CASTLMGQGHGYTF.

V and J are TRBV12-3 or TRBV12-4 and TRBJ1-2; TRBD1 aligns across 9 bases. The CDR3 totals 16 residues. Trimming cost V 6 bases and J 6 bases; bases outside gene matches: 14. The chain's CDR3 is CASRRTGTGRADGYTF. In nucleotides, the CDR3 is TGTGCCAGCAGGCGGACAGGGACAGGGCGCGCAGATGGCTACACCTTC.

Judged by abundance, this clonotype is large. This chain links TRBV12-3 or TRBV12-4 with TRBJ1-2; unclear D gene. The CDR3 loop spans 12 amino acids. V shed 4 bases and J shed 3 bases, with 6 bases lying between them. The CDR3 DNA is TGTGCCAGCAGTTATGGGGACTATGGCTACACCTTC. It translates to CASSYGDYGYTF.

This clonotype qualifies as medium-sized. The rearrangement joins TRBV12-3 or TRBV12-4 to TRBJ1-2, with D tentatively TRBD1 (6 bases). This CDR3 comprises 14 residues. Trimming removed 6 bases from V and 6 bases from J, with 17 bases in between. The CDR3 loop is CASSGPGDRDGYTF. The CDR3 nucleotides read TGTGCCAGCAGCGGACCAGGGGATAGAGATGGCTACACCTTC.

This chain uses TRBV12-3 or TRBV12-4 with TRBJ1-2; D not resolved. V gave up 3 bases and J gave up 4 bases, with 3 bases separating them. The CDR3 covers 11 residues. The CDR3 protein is CASSFIYGYTF. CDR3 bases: TGTGCCAGCAGTTTCATCTATGGCTACACCTTC.

The CDR3 spells CASSLSGTGSYGYTF. The CDR3 region has the DNA TGTGCCAGCAGTCTATCCGGGACAGGGTCCTATGGCTACACCTTC. The chain links TRBV12-3 or TRBV12-4 to TRBJ1-2, with TRBD1 matching 9 bases. The CDR3 runs to 15 residues. J gave up 4 bases and V 5 bases, and 8 bases lay outside the gene matches.